Listed here is a single T cell receptor (beta chain). As yet, its antigen is unknown. One entry per CDR3 protein results from TCRdb running MiXCR on the 5' RACE reads. The sample carries about 720,000 distinct CDR3 sequences, more than 6.5% recorded once. The data were obtained in a study of identical twins. The V segment lost 4 bases and the J segment 2 bases; nucleotides outside the gene matches: 4. Germline CDR1 and CDR2: DFQATT and SNEGSKA (reference sequence). The CDR3 is 14 amino acids. Broader study findings: For monozygotic twins, models underestimated out-of-frame TCR alpha sharing. Out-of-frame alpha sequences shared by twins showed excess low generation probability.

All donors were healthy Caucasians. This sample also appeared in a second study, on yellow fever vaccine responses in identical twins. As that report states: It has been reported that, in twins, the vaccine T cell response seemed partly convergent and partly personalized.

Sequencing was done on a sample of PBMCs. The clonotype comes from a woman aged 18-29 years in good health. The chain carries TRBV20-1 and TRBJ2-1; 8 bases match TRBD2. Here the CDR3 DNA reads TGCAGTGCTACGCGTAGCGGGGCCTACAATGAGCAGTTCTTC. Its protein product is CSATRSGAYNEQFF.